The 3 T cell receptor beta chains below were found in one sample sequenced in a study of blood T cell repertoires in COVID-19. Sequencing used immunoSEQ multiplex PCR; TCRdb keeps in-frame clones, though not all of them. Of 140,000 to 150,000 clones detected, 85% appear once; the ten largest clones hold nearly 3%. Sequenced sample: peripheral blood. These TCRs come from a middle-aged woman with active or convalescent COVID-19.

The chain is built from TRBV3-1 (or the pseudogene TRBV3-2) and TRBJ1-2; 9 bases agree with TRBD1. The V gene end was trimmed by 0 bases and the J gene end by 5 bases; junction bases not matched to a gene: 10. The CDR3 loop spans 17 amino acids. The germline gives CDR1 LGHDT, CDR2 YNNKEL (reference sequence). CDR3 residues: CASSQDFGTGTQYGYTF. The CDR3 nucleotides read TGTGCCAGCAGCCAAGATTTCGGGACAGGGACCCAATATGGCTACACCTTC.

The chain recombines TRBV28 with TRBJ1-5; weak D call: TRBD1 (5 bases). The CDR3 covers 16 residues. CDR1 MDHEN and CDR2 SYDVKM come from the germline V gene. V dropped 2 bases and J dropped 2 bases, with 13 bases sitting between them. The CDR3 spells CASSLGVGAGNQPQHF. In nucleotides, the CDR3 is TGTGCCAGCAGTTTAGGAGTTGGGGCTGGCAATCAGCCCCAGCATTTT.

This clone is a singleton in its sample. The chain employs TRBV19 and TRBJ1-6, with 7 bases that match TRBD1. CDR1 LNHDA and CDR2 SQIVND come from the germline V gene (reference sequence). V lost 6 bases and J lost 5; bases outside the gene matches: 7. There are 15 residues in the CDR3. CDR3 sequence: CASSTDRADNSPLHF. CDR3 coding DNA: TGTGCCAGTAGCACCGACAGGGCGGATAATTCACCCCTCCACTTT. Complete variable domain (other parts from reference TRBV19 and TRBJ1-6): DGGITQSPKYLFRKEGQNVTLSCEQNLNHDAMYWYRQDPGQGLRLIYYSQIVNDFQKGDIAEGYSVSREKKESFPLTVTSAQKNPTAFYLCASSTDRADNSPLHFGNGTRLTVT.